These T cell receptor beta chains were read from a single sample in a study of OX40 agonist ivuxolimab in advanced cancers. Measured with immunoSEQ multiplex PCR; TCRdb has only the in-frame clones, and not every one. The sample lists 75,000 to 80,000 clones, around four fifths seen once, with about 0.71% in the top ten. The sample was CD4+ or CD8+ T cells sorted from blood, taken in a trial of the OX40 agonist ivuxolimab. Every receptor here comes from an adult with an advanced solid tumor such as melanoma, head and neck, liver or kidney cancer. CDR3s include the opening cysteine and the closing phenylalanine or tryptophan. The order of the fields is clone size, V gene, CDR3 protein. Expanded clones are given a class, and other clones once, few, many or no size at all.

clone size: .
V gene: TRBV30
CDR3 protein: CAWSVEGSTDTQYF

clone size: .
V gene: TRBV7-3
CDR3 protein: CASSLGVGAADTQYF

clone size: .
V gene: TRBV11-1
CDR3 protein: CASSLRFGDTEAFF

clone size: .
V gene: TRBV9
CDR3 protein: CASSAGGRPEAFF

clone size: .
V gene: TRBV5-8
CDR3 protein: CASSGGRRIYGYTF

clone size: .
V gene: TRBV6-5
CDR3 protein: CASSYSYIRGEQYF

clone size: .
V gene: TRBV6-1
CDR3 protein: CASSPGERTEAFF

clone size: few
V gene: TRBV4-2
CDR3 protein: CASSQEGREEEKLFF

clone size: once
V gene: TRBV19
CDR3 protein: CASRERGINTEAFF

clone size: .
V gene: TRBV12-2
CDR3 protein: CASRPRGWRQETQYF

clone size: few
V gene: TRBV7-8
CDR3 protein: CASSSLAGDGYTF

clone size: .
V gene: TRBV10-3
CDR3 protein: CAIRGVLDTEAFF

clone size: once
V gene: TRBV11-2
CDR3 protein: CASSPRQGNTEAFF

clone size: .
V gene: TRBV13
CDR3 protein: CASSLDWGETQYF

clone size: .
V gene: TRBV6-5
CDR3 protein: CASRMGPSNTEAFF

clone size: few
V gene: TRBV30
CDR3 protein: CAWSSNRGAVETQYF

clone size: .
V gene: TRBV7-2
CDR3 protein: CASSLWSGRYNEQFF

clone size: .
V gene: TRBV5-1
CDR3 protein: CASSSGGSTSSYEQYF

clone size: few
V gene: TRBV11-3
CDR3 protein: CASSLPSVTINQETQYF

clone size: few
V gene: TRBV5-5
CDR3 protein: CASSWGQGRKGPNYGYTF

clone size: .
V gene: TRBV19
CDR3 protein: CASSHRGPNEKLFF

clone size: .
V gene: TRBV19
CDR3 protein: CASMAARSSGNTIYF

clone size: .
V gene: TRBV5-8
CDR3 protein: CASSFRAEQYF

clone size: .
V gene: TRBV28
CDR3 protein: CASRSGFDYGYTF

clone size: .
V gene: TRBV7-2
CDR3 protein: CASSSTGGEGEQYF

clone size: .
V gene: TRBV27
CDR3 protein: CASNKKHSGNTIYF

clone size: .
V gene: TRBV6-5
CDR3 protein: CASRVTGTGRNEQFF

clone size: .
V gene: TRBV28
CDR3 protein: CASSLGGRYEQYF

clone size: .
V gene: TRBV11-2
CDR3 protein: CASSRDRVEQFF

clone size: .
V gene: TRBV4-2
CDR3 protein: CASSPQDSPVVNTQYF

clone size: .
V gene: TRBV10-3
CDR3 protein: CAIRKGQGFYEQYF

clone size: .
V gene: TRBV19
CDR3 protein: CASSIELERDRGRREVQPQHF

clone size: .
V gene: TRBV18
CDR3 protein: CASSPQGALNQPQHF

clone size: .
V gene: TRBV10-3
CDR3 protein: CAISDTSPNYGYTF

clone size: .
V gene: TRBV2
CDR3 protein: CASSGRGGLLNTEAFF

clone size: .
V gene: TRBV21-1
CDR3 protein: CASSPMDRVYNEQFF

clone size: .
V gene: TRBV5-6
CDR3 protein: CASSLSGPGYTF

clone size: .
V gene: TRBV4-1
CDR3 protein: CASSSRLAQAWDTQYF

clone size: few
V gene: TRBV11-3
CDR3 protein: CASSLSLSQPQHF

clone size: .
V gene: TRBV5-1
CDR3 protein: CASSLSGGTAYGYTF

clone size: .
V gene: TRBV29-1
CDR3 protein: CSVGAGAGNEKLFF

clone size: .
V gene: TRBV5-4
CDR3 protein: CASSLGRGANEKLFF

clone size: .
V gene: TRBV29-1
CDR3 protein: CSVVLAAFGNEQFF